This TCR beta chain was captured in a study of blood T cell repertoires in COVID-19. Across the whole study: From the United States, Italy and Spain came samples of acute and convalescent COVID-19.

Only in-frame clones appear in the TCRdb table, and some are missing; sequencing was by immunoSEQ multiplex PCR. The sample contains 150,000 to 200,000 clones, approximately 80% of which appear only once. The CDR3 has 15 residues. Losses at the gene ends were 5 bases for V and 3 bases for J; bases not matched to a gene: 7. Germline V gives CDR1 SGDLS, CDR2 YYNGEE. V usage is TRBV9 and J usage is TRBJ2-1, with 8 bases fitting TRBD2. The sequence was collected from a woman aged 40 to 50 with COVID-19, enrolled during active disease. Sample: peripheral blood. CDR3 loop: CASSSTSGLYNEQFF. Written as DNA, the CDR3 is TGTGCCAGCAGTTCCACTAGCGGCCTCTACAATGAGCAGTTCTTC.